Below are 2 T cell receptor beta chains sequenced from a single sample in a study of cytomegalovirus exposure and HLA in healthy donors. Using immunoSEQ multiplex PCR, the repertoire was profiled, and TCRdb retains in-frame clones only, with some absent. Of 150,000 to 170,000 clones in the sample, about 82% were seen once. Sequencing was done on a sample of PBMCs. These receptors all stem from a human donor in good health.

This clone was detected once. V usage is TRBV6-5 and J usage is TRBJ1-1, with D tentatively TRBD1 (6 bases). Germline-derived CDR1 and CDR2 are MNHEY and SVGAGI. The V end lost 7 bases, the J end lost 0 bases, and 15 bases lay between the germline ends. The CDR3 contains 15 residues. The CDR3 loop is CASTLGTIMNTEAFF. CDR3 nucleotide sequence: TGTGCCAGCACCCTAGGGACAATCATGAACACTGAAGCTTTCTTT.

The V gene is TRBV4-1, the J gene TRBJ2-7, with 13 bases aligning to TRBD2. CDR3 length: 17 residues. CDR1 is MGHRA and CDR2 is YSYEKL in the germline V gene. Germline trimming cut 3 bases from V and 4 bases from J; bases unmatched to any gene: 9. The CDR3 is CASSQPTSGRASYEQYF. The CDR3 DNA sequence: TGCGCCAGCAGCCAGCCCACTAGCGGGAGGGCCAGTTACGAGCAGTACTTC.